This T cell receptor beta chain was sequenced during a study of shared clonotypes between healthy human individuals. TCRdb's table, derived via immunoSEQ multiplex PCR, lists solely in-frame clones and lacks some. Of 950,000 to 1,300,000 clones in the sample, roughly 80% were seen once. Study-wide results and limits: The researchers took only blood, and tissue repertoires probably look different.

Concerning this clone itself: Antigen: not known.

The J segment lost 4 bases and the V segment lost 0 bases, leaving 3 bases of the junction unmatched. Germline V CDR1 and CDR2: MNHEY, SVGAGI. The CDR3 is 15 residues long. All donors qualified as healthy HIV-negative adults and had experienced no recent acute infections or vaccinations. The receptor was derived from a man aged 18 to 30 in good health. The sequenced material came from memory CD4+ T cells sorted from blood. Stated subset: CD45RA-negative fraction. J is TRBJ1-3 and V is TRBV6-5, with 7 bases identical to TRBD1. The CDR3 coding sequence is TGTGCCAGCAGTTACTCGAGGGGGCGCGGAAACACCATATATTTT. Translating it yields CASSYSRGRGNTIYF.